This TCR beta chain was profiled in a study of blood T cell repertoires in COVID-19. Authors' data handling: Amplification of reference gene primers was used by the study to estimate nucleated cell counts. Produced via immunoSEQ multiplex PCR; TCRdb's table is partial and in-frame only. That table furnishes V, J and clone size, whereas the DNA furnished D and trimming. The sample has roughly 120,000 clones, about nine tenths seen once. The sample consisted of peripheral blood. This sequence originates from a human donor with active COVID-19. The donor label of this sample is uncertain.

CDR3 nucleotides: TGTGCCAGCAGCCAAGGACTAGCCACAGAGACCCAGTACTTC. Translated, it gives CASSQGLATETQYF. The rearrangement links TRBV3-1 (or the pseudogene TRBV3-2) to TRBJ2-5; 7 positions agree with TRBD2. From germline, CDR1 is LGHDT and CDR2 YNNKEL (reference sequence). CDR3 length: 14 amino acids. The ends lost 1 base at V and 4 bases at J; junction bases unmatched: 3.